The T cell receptor beta chain described here comes from a study of PD-1 blockade in classical Hodgkin lymphoma. TCRdb's copy holds only in-frame clones and misses some; the assay was immunoSEQ multiplex PCR. The data show 90,000 to 100,000 clones, roughly 89% seen once. This clone appeared once. Every patient was affected by relapse after autologous stem cell transplantation, while exposure to brentuximab vedotin was not uniform. CDR3 length equals 15 residues. The germline V gene has CDR1 SEHNR and CDR2 FQNEAQ (reference sequence). V shed 5 bases and J 5 bases; nucleotides not matched to a gene: 9. The receptor was isolated from a human donor with classical Hodgkin lymphoma. The V gene is TRBV7-9, the J gene TRBJ2-5, with 9 bases lining up with TRBD1. The sequencing used peripheral blood mononuclear cells (PBMCs), collected before the second cycle of nivolumab. The CDR3 protein is CASSSRDRALETQYF. The DNA of the CDR3 is TGTGCCAGCAGCAGCCGGGACAGGGCTCTTGAGACCCAGTACTTC.